What follows are 10 T cell receptor beta chains derived from one specimen sequenced in a study of blood T cell repertoires in COVID-19. The protocol was immunoSEQ multiplex PCR, while the TCRdb copy is restricted to in-frame clones and leaves out a portion. The top ten hold approximately 9.3% of the sample, which has a few hundred thousand clones, around nine tenths seen once. Sequences were obtained from PBMCs or T cells enriched from blood (not recorded which). The source is a woman in her forties or fifties who had recovered from COVID-19.

This clone was seen a few times. The chain carries TRBV6-5 and TRBJ1-1; 7 bases are shared with TRBD1. Germline V gives CDR1 MNHEY, CDR2 SVGAGI. This CDR3 spans 14 amino acids. The trim removed 7 bases at V and 10 bases at J, leaving 15 bases unmatched. The CDR3 region has the DNA TGTGCCAGCACCCTTTCGAAGGGGGACAGCCGAGCTTTCTTT. As protein: CASTLSKGDSRAFF.

J is TRBJ2-7 and V is TRBV7-2, with 13 bases identical to TRBD2. The CDR3 runs 16 residues. V was clipped by 5 bases and J by 3 bases; unmatched bases: 7. Germline lookup yields CDR1 SGHTA and CDR2 FQGNSA. The CDR3 region is CASSAGGLAGLYEQYF. In DNA form, the CDR3 reads TGTGCCAGCAGCGCCGGGGGACTAGCGGGGCTCTACGAGCAGTACTTC.

Concerning this clone: Distinct nucleotide sequences in the sample also encode this CDR3. The rearrangement joins TRBV19 to TRBJ1-1; tentatively, D is TRBD1 (5 bases). The CDR3 length is 14 residues. V lost 1 base, J lost 0 bases, and 6 bases lay in between. The V gene's germline CDR1 is LNHDA and CDR2 SQIVND (reference sequence). The DNA for the CDR3 is TGTGCCAGTAGTATAGGGGGCATGAACACTGAAGCTTTCTTT. This codes for CASSIGGMNTEAFF.

The chain joins TRBV10-3 to TRBJ1-1; the D is unclear. Germline V gene sequence: CDR1 ENHRY, CDR2 SYGVKD. This CDR3 is 13 amino acids long. Deletions cut 6 bases from V and 1 base from J, with 9 bases between. The CDR3 spells CAISADSNTEAFF. CDR3 DNA: TGTGCCATCAGCGCGGACTCGAACACTGAAGCTTTCTTT.

The chain carries TRBV4-1 and TRBJ1-2; tentatively, D is TRBD1 (5 bases). Germline values: CDR1 MGHRA, CDR2 YSYEKL. The CDR3 is 15 amino acids. V shed 5 bases and J shed 0 bases, with 13 bases lying between them. The CDR3, as DNA: TGCGCCAGCAGCGCCAGGGCAGGCGCTAACTATGGCTACACCTTC. It encodes CASSARAGANYGYTF.

The chain links TRBV3-1 (or the pseudogene TRBV3-2) to TRBJ2-1; a weak D match, TRBD1 (5 bases). CDR1 and CDR2 from the germline V gene are LGHDT and YNNKEL (reference sequence). The CDR3 loop spans 12 amino acids. Trimming left V 1 base short and J 10 bases short, with 8 bases between. The CDR3 bases are TGTGCCAGCAGCCAAGGTAGGACAGAGCAGTTCTTC. This encodes CASSQGRTEQFF.

The V and J genes are TRBV28 and TRBJ2-1; D not resolved. V was trimmed by 4 bases and J by 0 bases, leaving 10 bases between them. CDR3 size: 15 residues. Germline-derived CDR1 and CDR2 are MDHEN and SYDVKM. DNA for the CDR3: TGTGCCAGCAGTTCATGGGCCCCCTCCTACAATGAGCAGTTCTTC. This encodes CASSSWAPSYNEQFF.

The chain recombines TRBV27 with TRBJ2-7, with no clear D. Trimming stripped 4 bases from V and 3 bases from J, with 13 bases between. This CDR3 is built from 14 residues. Germline V gene lookup returns CDR1 MNHEY and CDR2 SMNVEV (reference sequence). The CDR3 loop is CASSSLATNYEQYF. The CDR3 bases are TGTGCCAGCAGTTCTTTGGCCACCAACTACGAGCAGTACTTC.

This clone turned up a few times. This sequence joins TRBV5-8 and TRBJ2-6; weak D call: TRBD2 (6 bases). Germline V CDR1 and CDR2: SGHTS, YDEGEE. The CDR3 is 16 residues long. V dropped 0 bases and J dropped 2 bases, with 9 bases sitting between them. The CDR3 is CASSLVTGAGANVLTF. CDR3 nucleotides: TGTGCCAGCAGCTTGGTCACGGGGGCTGGGGCCAACGTCCTGACTTTC.

This chain joins TRBV7-9 and TRBJ1-2, with D possibly being TRBD1 (5 bases). Germline V CDR1 and CDR2: SEHNR, FQNEAQ (reference sequence). The CDR3 is 14 residues long. V was trimmed by 1 base and J by 7 bases, leaving 13 bases between them. CDR3 residues: CASSLDSGVGGYTF. In nucleotides, the CDR3 is TGTGCCAGCAGCTTAGACTCGGGGGTGGGTGGCTACACCTTC.